These T cell receptor beta chains were read from a single sample in a study of blood T cell repertoires in COVID-19. Sequencing was performed with immunoSEQ multiplex PCR; in TCRdb, only in-frame clones are kept and a portion is missing. The sample holds fewer than 130,000 clones, more than 75% seen once. Sequenced input: peripheral blood. The receptor set was obtained from a human donor in a cohort sampled during active COVID-19. CDR3s include the opening cysteine and the closing phenylalanine or tryptophan. The D gene is left open where the match is weak. Size is omitted from some rows. Given values are once, few, many or a class for expanded clones.

cdr3_aa cdr3_nt j_call v_call clone_size d_call
CASSPSRTGGYGYTF TGTGCCAGCAGTCCTAGTCGGACAGGGGGATATGGCTACACCTTC TRBJ1-2 TRBV2 once TRBD1
CATSALDGLAGNYEQFF TGTGCCACCAGTGCCTTGGACGGACTAGCGGGGAACTATGAGCAGTTCTTC TRBJ2-1 TRBV24-1 . TRBD2
CASAPGNSNQPQHF TGTGCCAGCGCCCCAGGGAATAGCAATCAGCCCCAGCATTTT TRBJ1-5 TRBV7-9 few .
CASSPGQGADEQYF TGCGCCAGCAGCCCGGGACAGGGGGCGGACGAGCAGTACTTC TRBJ2-7 TRBV5-1 . TRBD1
CASSQTGTGGATQYF TGTGCCAGCAGTCAAACCGGGACTGGCGGTGCGACCCAGTACTTC TRBJ2-5 TRBV27 . .
CASSLYLAGSLGTQYF TGTGCCAGCAGCTTGTATCTAGCGGGAAGCCTCGGGACCCAGTACTTC TRBJ2-5 TRBV5-4 . TRBD2
CASSLAGGSYEQYF TGTGCCAGCAGCTTAGCAGGGGGCTCCTACGAGCAGTACTTC TRBJ2-7 TRBV7-2 once .
CSVDIGADEQFF TGCAGCGTTGATATAGGGGCTGATGAGCAGTTCTTC TRBJ2-1 TRBV29-1 once .
CASSSPGQEETQYF TGCGCCAGCAGCTCTCCGGGACAGGAAGAGACCCAGTACTTC TRBJ2-5 TRBV5-1 . TRBD1
CASRRSRGREDTGELFF TGTGCCAGTAGGAGGAGCAGGGGTCGTGAGGACACCGGGGAGCTGTTTTTT TRBJ2-2 TRBV19 . .
CASSQLLFNGQYF TGCGCCAGCAGCCAACTCCTTTTTAACGGGCAGTACTTC TRBJ2-7 TRBV4-1 . .
CASSQGAYYTEAFF TGTGCCAGCAGCCAGGGGGCGTACTACACTGAAGCTTTCTTT TRBJ1-1 TRBV7-2 . TRBD1
CASRGQGAGELFF TGTGCCAGCAGGGGACAGGGGGCCGGGGAGCTGTTTTTT TRBJ2-2 TRBV2 . TRBD1
CAIREDTGNSYEQYF TGTGCCATCAGGGAGGACACAGGTAACTCCTACGAGCAGTACTTC TRBJ2-7 TRBV10-3 . .
CASNMGQVQETQYF TGTGCCAGCAACATGGGACAGGTACAAGAGACCCAGTACTTC TRBJ2-5 TRBV5-5 . TRBD1
CASSDSETIIPGAVYNEQFF TGTGCCAGCAGTGATTCCGAGACGATCATTCCGGGAGCTGTCTACAATGAGCAGTTCTTC TRBJ2-1 TRBV2 . .
CASSFAGGAGNQPQHF TGTGCCAGTAGTTTCGCAGGGGGCGCGGGCAATCAGCCCCAGCATTTT TRBJ1-5 TRBV19 . TRBD1
CASSPTQGNTGELFF TGTGCCAGCTCACCAACGCAGGGGAACACCGGGGAGCTGTTTTTT TRBJ2-2 TRBV18 . .
CASSPERGPSYNEQFF TGTGCCAGCAGTCCCGAGCGGGGGCCCTCCTACAATGAGCAGTTCTTC TRBJ2-1 TRBV27 . TRBD2
CASSTDRGTSTDTQYF TGCGCCAGCAGCACGGACAGGGGGACCAGCACAGATACGCAGTATTTT TRBJ2-3 TRBV5-1 . TRBD1
CASSFRPDRGKTEAFF TGTGCCAGCAGCTTCCGACCGGACAGGGGTAAGACTGAAGCTTTCTTT TRBJ1-1 TRBV9 . TRBD1
CASSQTTPGTGVGKLFF TGCGCCAGCAGCCAAACCACCCCCGGGACAGGGGTTGGAAAACTGTTTTTT TRBJ1-4 TRBV4-1 once TRBD1
CASSPTGDGSPLHF TGTGCCAGCAGCCCTACAGGGGACGGCTCACCCCTCCACTTT TRBJ1-6 TRBV3-1/TRBV3-2 . TRBD1
CASSYAQGGYTF TGTGCCAGCAGTTACGCCCAGGGGGGCTACACCTTC TRBJ1-2 TRBV6-2/TRBV6-3 . .
CASRVRTVEKLFF TGTGCCAGCAGAGTGCGGACAGTTGAAAAACTGTTTTTT TRBJ1-4 TRBV6-5 . .
CASSFNRETQYF TGTGCCAGCAGCTTTAATCGGGAGACCCAGTACTTC TRBJ2-5 TRBV5-6 . .
CASSLQGAGTDTQYF TGCGCCAGCAGCTTACAGGGGGCTGGTACAGATACGCAGTATTTT TRBJ2-3 TRBV5-1 . TRBD1
CSGSPGTGSYEQYF TGCAGCGGCAGTCCCGGGACAGGCTCCTACGAGCAGTACTTC TRBJ2-7 TRBV29-1 . TRBD1
CASSRTSGSMYNEQFF TGTGCCAGCAGCCGAACGAGCGGGAGTATGTACAATGAGCAGTTCTTC TRBJ2-1 TRBV27 . TRBD2
CATSISGAYFNEQFF TGTGCCACCAGTATTTCGGGAGCTTACTTCAATGAGCAGTTCTTC TRBJ2-1 TRBV24-1 . .
CASSSPGTSTDTQYF TGTGCCAGCAGTTCCCCAGGGACTAGCACAGATACGCAGTATTTT TRBJ2-3 TRBV28 . .
CASSTGQGAPEQYF TGTGCCAGTAGTACCGGACAGGGGGCGCCTGAGCAGTACTTC TRBJ2-7 TRBV19 . TRBD1
CASSSLGPEKRGKLFF TGTGCCAGCAGTTCACTGGGCCCGGAGAAAAGGGGAAAACTGTTTTTT TRBJ1-4 TRBV6-2/TRBV6-3 . .
CASSEFGSGARGYEQYF TGCGCCAGCAGTGAGTTTGGTAGCGGAGCTAGGGGCTACGAGCAGTACTTC TRBJ2-7 TRBV10-2 . .
CASSDPLGGGYTF TGTGCCAGCAGTGATCCTCTCGGCGGGGGCTACACCTTC TRBJ1-2 TRBV2 . .
CASSLLKKPGQGFEQYF TGCGCCAGCAGCTTACTTAAAAAGCCGGGACAGGGCTTCGAGCAGTACTTC TRBJ2-7 TRBV5-1 . TRBD1
CASSEWLNYGYTF TGTGCCAGCAGTGAATGGCTTAACTATGGCTACACCTTC TRBJ1-2 TRBV2 . .
CASGGALPDTQYF TGTGCCAGCGGGGGGGCCCTACCCGATACGCAGTATTTT TRBJ2-3 TRBV9 once .
CASSLTGNTEAFF TGTGCCAGCAGTCTGACAGGGAACACTGAAGCTTTCTTT TRBJ1-1 TRBV6-4 few .
CASSLALGGGSSTDTQYF TGTGCCAGCAGCTTGGCCTTAGGAGGGGGCAGTAGCACAGATACGCAGTATTTT TRBJ2-3 TRBV5-4 . .
CASRTRDSGTYEQYF TGTGCCAGCAGGACTAGGGACTCCGGGACCTACGAGCAGTACTTC TRBJ2-7 TRBV27 . .
CAISEISDNEQFF TGTGCCATCAGTGAGATAAGCGACAATGAGCAGTTCTTC TRBJ2-1 TRBV10-3 . .
CATSGRVSETQYF TGTGCCACTAGCGGGAGGGTCTCCGAGACCCAGTACTTC TRBJ2-5 TRBV19 . TRBD2
CASSLQGIPYEQYF TGTGCCAGTAGTCTACAGGGAATTCCCTACGAGCAGTACTTC TRBJ2-7 TRBV19 . .
CASSQVPGQSNQPQHF TGCGCCAGCAGCCAAGTTCCAGGGCAGAGCAATCAGCCCCAGCATTTT TRBJ1-5 TRBV4-1 . .
CAISEWGGSSYEQYF TGTGCCATCAGTGAGTGGGGGGGGAGCTCCTACGAGCAGTACTTC TRBJ2-7 TRBV10-3 . TRBD2